The source of this T cell receptor beta chain is a study of blood T cells in healthy people across ages. Study outcomes and limitations: Researchers report that TCR beta diversity correlated strongly with naive T cell percentage.

Trimming cost V 5 bases and J 7 bases; bases outside gene matches: 13. The CDR3 has 15 amino acids. Note on this clonotype: What it binds is not known.

Primers used in a second PCR of about 7 to 12 cycles were a sample-barcoded 5' primer and a J-beta primer mix. Template switching added a 12-random-nucleotide identifier to every cDNA molecule. TCRdb used MiXCR to reprocess the 5' RACE reads, holding one entry per CDR3 protein. This table has just over 800,000 distinct CDR3 sequences, 55% to 65% appearing once. V usage is TRBV12-3 or TRBV12-4 and J usage is TRBJ1-2; 7 positions agree with TRBD1. The sequence was obtained from a man aged 25 to 40 in good health. The sample comprised blood. The chain's CDR3 is CASSQTEGARGGYTF. In DNA, the CDR3 is TGTGCCAGCAGTCAAACGGAGGGGGCGCGAGGTGGCTACACCTTC.